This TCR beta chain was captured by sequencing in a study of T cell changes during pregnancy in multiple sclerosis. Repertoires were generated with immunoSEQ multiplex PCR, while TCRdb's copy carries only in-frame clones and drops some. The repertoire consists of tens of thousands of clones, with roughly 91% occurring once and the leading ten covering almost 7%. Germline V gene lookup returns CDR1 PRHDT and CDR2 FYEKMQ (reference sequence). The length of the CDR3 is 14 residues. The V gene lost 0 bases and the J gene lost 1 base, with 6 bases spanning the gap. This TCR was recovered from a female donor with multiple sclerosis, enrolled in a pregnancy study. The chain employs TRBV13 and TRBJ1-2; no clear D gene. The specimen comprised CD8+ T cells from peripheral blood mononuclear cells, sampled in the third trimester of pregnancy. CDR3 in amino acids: CASSLGRSNYGYTF. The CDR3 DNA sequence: TGTGCCAGCAGCTTAGGCCGGAGTAACTATGGCTACACCTTC.